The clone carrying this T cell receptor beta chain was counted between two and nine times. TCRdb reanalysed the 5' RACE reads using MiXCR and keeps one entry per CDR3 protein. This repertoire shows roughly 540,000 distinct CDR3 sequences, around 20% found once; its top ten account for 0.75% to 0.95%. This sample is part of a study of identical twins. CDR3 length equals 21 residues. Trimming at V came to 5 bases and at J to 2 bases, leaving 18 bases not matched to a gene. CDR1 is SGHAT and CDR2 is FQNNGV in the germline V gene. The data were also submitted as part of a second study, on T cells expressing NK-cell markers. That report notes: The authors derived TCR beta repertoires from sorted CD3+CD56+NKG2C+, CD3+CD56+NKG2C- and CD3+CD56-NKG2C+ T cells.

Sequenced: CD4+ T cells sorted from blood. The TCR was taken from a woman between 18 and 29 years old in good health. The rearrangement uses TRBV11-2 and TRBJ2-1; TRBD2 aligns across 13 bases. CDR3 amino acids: CASSLMIPGLAGSRAYNEQFF. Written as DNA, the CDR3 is TGTGCCAGCAGCCTTATGATCCCGGGACTAGCGGGGTCGAGGGCCTACAATGAGCAGTTCTTC.